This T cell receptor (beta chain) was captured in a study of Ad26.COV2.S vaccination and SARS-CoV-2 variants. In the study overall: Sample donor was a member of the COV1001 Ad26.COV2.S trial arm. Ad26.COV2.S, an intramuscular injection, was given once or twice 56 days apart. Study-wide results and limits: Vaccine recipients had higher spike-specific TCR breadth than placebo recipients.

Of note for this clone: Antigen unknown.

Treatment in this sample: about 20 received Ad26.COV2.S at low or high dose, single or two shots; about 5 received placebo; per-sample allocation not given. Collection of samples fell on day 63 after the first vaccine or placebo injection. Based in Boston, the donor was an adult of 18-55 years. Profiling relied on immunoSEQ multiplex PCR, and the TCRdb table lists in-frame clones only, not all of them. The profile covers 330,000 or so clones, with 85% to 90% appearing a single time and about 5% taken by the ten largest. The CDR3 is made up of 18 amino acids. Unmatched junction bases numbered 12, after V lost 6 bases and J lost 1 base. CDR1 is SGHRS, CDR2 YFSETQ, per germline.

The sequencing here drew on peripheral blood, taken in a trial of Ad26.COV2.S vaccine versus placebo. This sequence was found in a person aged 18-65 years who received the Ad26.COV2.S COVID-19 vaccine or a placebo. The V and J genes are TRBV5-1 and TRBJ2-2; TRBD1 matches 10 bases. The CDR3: CASTFSGQGQWNTGELFF. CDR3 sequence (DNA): TGCGCCAGCACCTTCTCGGGACAGGGGCAATGGAACACCGGGGAGCTGTTTTTT.